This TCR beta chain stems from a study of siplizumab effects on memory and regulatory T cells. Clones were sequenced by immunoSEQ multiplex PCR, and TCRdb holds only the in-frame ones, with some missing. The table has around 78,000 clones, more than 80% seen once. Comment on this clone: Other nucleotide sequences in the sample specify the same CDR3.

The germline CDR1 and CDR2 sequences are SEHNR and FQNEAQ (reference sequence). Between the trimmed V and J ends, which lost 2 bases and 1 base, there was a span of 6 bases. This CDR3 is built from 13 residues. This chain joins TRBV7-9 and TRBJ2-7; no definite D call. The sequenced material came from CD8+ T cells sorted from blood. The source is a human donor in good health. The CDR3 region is CASSLPASYEQYF. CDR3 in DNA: TGTGCCAGCAGCTTACCTGCTTCCTACGAGCAGTACTTC.